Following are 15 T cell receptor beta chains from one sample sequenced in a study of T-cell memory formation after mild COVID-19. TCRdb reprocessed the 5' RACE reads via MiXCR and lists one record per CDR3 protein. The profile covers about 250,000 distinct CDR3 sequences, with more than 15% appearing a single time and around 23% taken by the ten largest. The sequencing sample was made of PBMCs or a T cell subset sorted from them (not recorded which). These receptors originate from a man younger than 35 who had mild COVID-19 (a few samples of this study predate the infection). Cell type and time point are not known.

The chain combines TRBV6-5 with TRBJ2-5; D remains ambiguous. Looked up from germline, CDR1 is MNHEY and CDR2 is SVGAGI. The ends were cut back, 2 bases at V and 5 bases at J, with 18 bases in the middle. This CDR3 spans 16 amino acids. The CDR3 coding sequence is TGTGCCAGCAGTTACCTTGAGACGGAGAGAACGGAGACCCAGTACTTC. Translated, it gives CASSYLETERTETQYF.

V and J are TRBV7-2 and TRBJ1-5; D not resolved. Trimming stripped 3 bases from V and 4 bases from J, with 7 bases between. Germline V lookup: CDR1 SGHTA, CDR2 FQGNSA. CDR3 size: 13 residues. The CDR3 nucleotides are TGTGCCAGCAGCTTCCAGAATAATCAGCCCCAGCATTTT. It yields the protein CASSFQNNQPQHF.

CDR3 in amino acids: CASSFATGKPQHF. In DNA, the CDR3 is TGTGCCAGCAGCTTTGCAACAGGGAAGCCCCAGCATTTT. This rearrangement joins TRBV7-2 to TRBJ1-5; possible D gene TRBD1, 6 bases. CDR1 is SGHTA, CDR2 FQGNSA, per germline. The CDR3 length is 13 residues. V was clipped by 3 bases and J by 8 bases, with 11 bases between them.

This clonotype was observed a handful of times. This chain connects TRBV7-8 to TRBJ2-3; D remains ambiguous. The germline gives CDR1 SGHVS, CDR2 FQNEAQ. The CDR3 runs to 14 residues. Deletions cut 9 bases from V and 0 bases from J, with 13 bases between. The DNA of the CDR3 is TGTGCCAGTCACCACTGGGATAGCACAGATACGCAGTATTTT. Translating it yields CASHHWDSTDTQYF.

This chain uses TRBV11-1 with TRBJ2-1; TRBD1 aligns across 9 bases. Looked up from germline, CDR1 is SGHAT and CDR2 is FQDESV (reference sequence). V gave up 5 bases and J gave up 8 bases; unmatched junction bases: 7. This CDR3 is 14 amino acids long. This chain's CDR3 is CASSIHDRGYEQFF. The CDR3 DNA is TGTGCCAGCAGCATACACGACAGGGGGTATGAGCAGTTCTTC. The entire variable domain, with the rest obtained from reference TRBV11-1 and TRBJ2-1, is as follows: EAEVAQSPRYKITEKSQAVAFWCDPISGHATLYWYRQILGQGPELLVQFQDESVVDDSQLPKDRFSAERLKGVDSTLKIQPAELGDSAMYLCASSIHDRGYEQFFGPGTRLTVL.

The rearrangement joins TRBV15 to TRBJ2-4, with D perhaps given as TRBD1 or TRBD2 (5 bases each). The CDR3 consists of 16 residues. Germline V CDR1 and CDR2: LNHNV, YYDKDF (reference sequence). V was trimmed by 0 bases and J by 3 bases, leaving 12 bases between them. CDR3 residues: CATSRDVTEGKNIQYF. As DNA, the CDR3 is TGTGCCACCAGCAGAGATGTGACAGAGGGCAAAAACATTCAGTACTTC.

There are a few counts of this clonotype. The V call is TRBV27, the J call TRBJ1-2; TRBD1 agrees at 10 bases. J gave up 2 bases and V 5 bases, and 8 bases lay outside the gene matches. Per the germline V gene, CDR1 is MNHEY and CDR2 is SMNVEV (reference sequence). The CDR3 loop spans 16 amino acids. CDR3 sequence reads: CASSAYRDRGNYGYTF. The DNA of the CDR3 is TGTGCCAGCAGTGCTTACCGGGACAGGGGCAACTATGGCTACACCTTC.

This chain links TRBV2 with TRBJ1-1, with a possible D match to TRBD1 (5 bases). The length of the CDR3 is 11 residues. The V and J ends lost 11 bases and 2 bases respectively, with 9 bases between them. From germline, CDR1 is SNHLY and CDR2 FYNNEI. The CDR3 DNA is TGTGCCGGAGGGGTTAACACTGAAGCTTTCTTT. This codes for CAGGVNTEAFF.

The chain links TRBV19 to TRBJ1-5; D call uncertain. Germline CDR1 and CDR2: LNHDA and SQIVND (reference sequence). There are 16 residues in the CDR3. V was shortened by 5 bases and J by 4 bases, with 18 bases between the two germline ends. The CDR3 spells CASSPRTSLLNQPQHF. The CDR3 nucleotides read TGTGCCAGTAGTCCGCGTACGTCCCTGCTAAATCAGCCCCAGCATTTT.

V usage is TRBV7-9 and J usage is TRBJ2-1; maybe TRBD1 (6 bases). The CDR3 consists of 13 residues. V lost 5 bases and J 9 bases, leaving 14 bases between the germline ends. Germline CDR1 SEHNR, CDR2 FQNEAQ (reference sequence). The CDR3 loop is CASSPGPGVEQFF. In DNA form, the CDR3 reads TGTGCCAGCAGCCCGGGACCAGGGGTTGAGCAGTTCTTC.

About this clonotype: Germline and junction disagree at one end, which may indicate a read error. The CDR3, as DNA: TGTGTCAGCAGTTCCCCCCTCGGGGACACAGATACGCAGTATTTT. It yields the protein CVSSSPLGDTDTQYF. The V call is TRBV12-3 or TRBV12-4, the J call TRBJ2-3; a possible D gene is TRBD2 (5 bases). The CDR3 is made up of 15 amino acids.

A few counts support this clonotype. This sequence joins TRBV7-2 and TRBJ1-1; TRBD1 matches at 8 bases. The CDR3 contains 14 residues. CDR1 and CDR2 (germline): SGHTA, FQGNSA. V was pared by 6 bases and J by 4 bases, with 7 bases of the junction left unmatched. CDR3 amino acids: CASSVQGVGTEAFF. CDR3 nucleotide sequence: TGTGCCAGCAGTGTACAGGGGGTAGGCACTGAAGCTTTCTTT.

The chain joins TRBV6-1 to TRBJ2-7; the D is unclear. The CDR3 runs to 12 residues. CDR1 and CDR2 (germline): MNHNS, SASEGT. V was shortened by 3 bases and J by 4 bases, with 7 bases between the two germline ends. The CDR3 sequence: CASSDYRYEQYV. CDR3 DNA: TGTGCCAGCAGTGACTATAGGTACGAGCAGTACGTC.

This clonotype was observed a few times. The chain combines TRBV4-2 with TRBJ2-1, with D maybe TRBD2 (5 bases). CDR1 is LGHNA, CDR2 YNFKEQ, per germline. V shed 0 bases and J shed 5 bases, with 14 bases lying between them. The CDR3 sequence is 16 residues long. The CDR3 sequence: CASSQDPQRSHNEQFF. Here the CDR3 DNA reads TGTGCCAGCAGCCAAGATCCCCAGCGGAGCCACAATGAGCAGTTCTTC.

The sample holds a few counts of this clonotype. As DNA, the CDR3 is TGCAGCGTTGATCCGGACAGACGGACCCAGTACTTC. Protein product: CSVDPDRRTQYF. The chain joins TRBV29-1 to TRBJ2-5; D perhaps matches TRBD1 (6 bases). CDR3 size: 12 residues. CDR1 SQVTM and CDR2 ANQGSEA come from the germline V gene. V was clipped by 3 bases and J by 7 bases, with 12 bases between them.